The 5 T cell receptor beta chains presented below share a single source sample, sequenced in a study of shared clonotypes between healthy human individuals. Generated by immunoSEQ multiplex PCR, the TCRdb table keeps only in-frame clones and is missing some. The sample holds about 2 million clones, 90% to 95% seen once. Specimen: naive CD4+ T cells sorted from blood. Subset of the sample: CD45RA+ positively selected. The receptor set was obtained from a man aged 18 to 35 in good health.

CDR3 sequence reads: CASSLYQSINIQYF. The DNA for the CDR3 is TGTGCCAGCAGTTTATATCAGAGTATAAACATTCAGTACTTC. The chain carries TRBV28 and TRBJ2-4; D gene ambiguous. The CDR3 covers 14 residues. The V gene's germline CDR1 is MDHEN and CDR2 SYDVKM. The ends were cut back, 1 base at V and 6 bases at J, with 10 bases in the middle.

The genes are TRBV29-1 and TRBJ2-1; D gene unclear. The CDR3 is 13 amino acids. The ends were cut back, 7 bases at V and 9 bases at J, with 19 bases in the middle. The V gene's germline CDR1 is SQVTM and CDR2 ANQGSEA. The CDR3 loop is CSESPISVGEQFF. Written as DNA, the CDR3 is TGCAGCGAAAGTCCCATCTCCGTTGGTGAGCAGTTCTTC.

For this clone: In the same sample, other DNA sequences code for this CDR3. This chain links TRBV30 with TRBJ2-5; D is unresolved. The ends were cut back, 0 bases at V and 5 bases at J, with 13 bases in the middle. Germline V gives CDR1 GTSNPN, CDR2 SVGIG (reference sequence). The CDR3 length is 14 residues. The CDR3 DNA is TGTGCCTGGAGTGTAGGTCTTGCAGCCGAGACCCAGTACTTC. This sequence encodes CAWSVGLAAETQYF.

The V call is TRBV2, the J call TRBJ1-1; perhaps TRBD1 as D (6 bases). V lost 8 bases to trimming and J lost 0 bases, with 16 bases between them. Germline-derived CDR1 and CDR2 are SNHLY and FYNNEI. This CDR3 region has 15 residues. In nucleotides, the CDR3 is TGTGCCAGCTGCCCCAGGGGCCTTATGAACACTGAAGCTTTCTTT. It encodes CASCPRGLMNTEAFF.

This chain joins TRBV5-4 and TRBJ1-4; 9 positions agree with TRBD1. Trimming at V came to 6 bases and at J to 5 bases, leaving 17 bases not matched to a gene. CDR3 length: 18 residues. CDR1 is SGHNT and CDR2 is YYREEE in the germline V gene (reference sequence). CDR3 DNA sequence: TGTGCCAGCACCCTCAAGGTGGGACAGGGAGGTGTAAATGAAAAACTGTTTTTT. It translates to CASTLKVGQGGVNEKLFF. The complete variable domain, with remaining parts taken from reference TRBV5-4 and TRBJ1-4, reads ETGVTQSPTHLIKTRGQQVTLRCSSQSGHNTVSWYQQALGQGPQFIFQYYREEENGRGNFPPRFSGLQFPNYSSELNVNALELDDSALYLCASTLKVGQGGVNEKLFFGSGTQLSVL.